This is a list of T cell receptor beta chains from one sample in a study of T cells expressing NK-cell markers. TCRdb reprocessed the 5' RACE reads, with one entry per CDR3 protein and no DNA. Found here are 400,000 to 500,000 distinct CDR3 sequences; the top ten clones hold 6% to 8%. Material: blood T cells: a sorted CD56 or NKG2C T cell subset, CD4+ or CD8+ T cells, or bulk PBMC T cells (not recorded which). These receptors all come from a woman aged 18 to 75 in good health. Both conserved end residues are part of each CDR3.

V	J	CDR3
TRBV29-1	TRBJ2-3	CSVEERDTQYF
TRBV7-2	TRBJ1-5	CASSLAGVNQPKHF
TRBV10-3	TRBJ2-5	CAISEFGETQYF
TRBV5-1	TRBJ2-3	CASSLVAGAQDTQYF
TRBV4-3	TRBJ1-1	CASSQEWGMMTEAFF
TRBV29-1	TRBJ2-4	CSAGQALAKNIQYF
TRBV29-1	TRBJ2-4	CSVAFNREGNIQYF
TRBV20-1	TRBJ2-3	CSARVGWLAGSDTQYF
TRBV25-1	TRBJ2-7	CASSELNEQYF
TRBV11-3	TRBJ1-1	CASSSTAGTNTEAFF
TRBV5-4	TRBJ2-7	CASSGGLRWGEQYF
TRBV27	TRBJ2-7	CASSPGDRASIEQYF
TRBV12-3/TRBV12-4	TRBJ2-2	CASSLFPRGGAYRGTGELFF
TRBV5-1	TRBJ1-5	CASSPNTGGRPQHF
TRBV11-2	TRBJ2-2	CASSTRRGGAINTGELFF
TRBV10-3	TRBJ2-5	CAISDRGGIETQYF
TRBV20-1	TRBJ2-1	CSSYWGNEQFF
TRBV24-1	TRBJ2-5	CATSPPGDQETQYF
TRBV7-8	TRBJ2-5	CASSFTETQETQYF
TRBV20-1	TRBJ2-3	CSARDGQRGNTQYF
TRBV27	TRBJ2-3	CASLLAGGYIGTDTQYF
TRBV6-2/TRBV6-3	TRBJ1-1	CASRRQSPEAFF